The clone carrying this T cell receptor beta chain showed up just a few times. What it binds is unknown. The data belong to a study of T cells in Graves' hyperthyroidism and ophthalmopathy. Study overall: Peripheral blood samples were taken at initial diagnosis, prior to any treatment.

RNA transcripts yielded amplified TCR beta CDR3 regions. In the first-round RT-PCR of the TCR CDR3, the HTBI primer set was used. TCRdb recomputed calls from the multiplex PCR reads with MiXCR, one row per CDR3 protein. The data contain roughly 560,000 distinct CDR3 sequences, around 15% of them seen just once; the ten biggest clones take up roughly 4.3%. Findings of the study overall: In the blood, most expanded thyroid clonotypes above 0.001 appeared as well.

CDR1 MNHNS and CDR2 SASEGT come from the germline V gene. Trimming cost V 2 bases and J 2 bases, with 11 bases left between them. The CDR3 has 15 amino acids. Inclusion characteristics of ophthalmopathy patients comprised a Clinical Activity Score of at least 3, a NOSPECS grade of at least 4, and duration under 3 months. The PBMCs studied were ones that came from about 10 ml fresh peripheral blood. The sequencing sample was made of blood. V usage is TRBV6-1 and J usage is TRBJ2-3; D remains ambiguous. This TCR was recovered from a woman aged 40-49 years with Graves' ophthalmopathy. The DNA for the CDR3 is TGTGCCAGCAGTGAACCAATCCATTCCACAGATACGCAGTATTTT. Translation: CASSEPIHSTDTQYF.